This T cell receptor (beta chain) was profiled in a study of spatial heterogeneity in lung cancer. Study-wide context: Detection of beta-chain sequences consistently exceeded that of alpha-chain sequences. Study-wide results and caveats: Ubiquitous, expanded tumor-derived TCRs were more frequently observed in blood at resection than at follow-up.

A single record per CDR3 protein comes from TCRdb applying MiXCR to the 5' RACE reads. Among more than 20,000 distinct CDR3 sequences listed, 4.6% were seen once. The CDR3 covers 15 residues. Trimming removed 1 base from V and 2 bases from J, with 8 bases in between. Germline lookup yields CDR1 SGHVS and CDR2 FQNEAQ. The table lists this clonotype with many counts. Its antigen is unknown. Time point defined: sample taken at primary tumor resection. Sequencing was performed on whole RNA extracted from tumor and nontumor lung tissue, or from frozen PBMC, and the material was left unsorted. The donors comprised around 76 untreated early-stage non-small cell lung cancer patients.

The sequence derives from a male donor with early-stage non-small cell lung cancer. The chain carries TRBV7-8 and TRBJ1-4; D call uncertain. This specimen consisted of PBMCs, obtained at surgery. CDR3 loop: CASSLESYTNEKLFF. Here the CDR3 DNA reads TGTGCCAGCAGCTTAGAGTCTTACACTAATGAAAAACTGTTTTTT.